These 18 T cell receptor beta chains share one sample of origin, sequenced in a study of human T cells and chemical hapten exposure. In TCRdb, the RACE reads were re-called with MiXCR into one record per CDR3 protein. Of 350,000 to 400,000 distinct CDR3 sequences listed, 5.1% are singletons. Specified time point: pre-sensitization, week 0. The sample's treatment: therapeutic diphenylcyclopropenone sensitization with weekly scalp DPC. This specimen consisted of whole blood, obtained in connection with sensitization to the hapten diphenylcyclopropenone (DPC). The origin of the receptors is a woman in her fifties or sixties with alopecia areata. Some clones in this sample may be carry-over from other donors' samples.

In its sample, this clonotype was seen a few times. The V call is TRBV18, the J call TRBJ1-1; unclear D gene. Germline-derived CDR1 and CDR2 are KGHSH and LQKENI. This CDR3 is 15 amino acids long. Trimming took 8 bases from V and 0 from J, leaving 16 bases between them. This CDR3 is CASLGLQNVNTEAFF. The CDR3 DNA is TGTGCCAGCCTTGGCCTACAGAACGTGAACACTGAAGCTTTCTTT. Full variable domain (rest looked up from reference TRBV18 and TRBJ1-1): NAGVMQNPRHLVRRRGQEARLRCSPMKGHSHVYWYRQLPEEGLKFMVYLQKENIIDESGMPKERFSAEFPKEGPSILRIQQVVRGDSAAYFCASLGLQNVNTEAFFGQGTRLTVV.

This clonotype was detected ten times or more. The chain carries TRBV6-6 and TRBJ2-1; D unclear. CDR1 is MNHNY, CDR2 SVGAGI, per germline (reference sequence). The V gene lost 10 bases and the J gene lost 10 bases, with 14 bases spanning the gap. CDR3 length: 11 residues. The CDR3 region has the DNA TGTGCCATCTCGAAGGATGGAGAGCAGTTCTTC. This sequence encodes CAISKDGEQFF.

The V gene is TRBV6-2 or TRBV6-3, the J gene TRBJ1-1, with 10 bases aligning to TRBD1. The germline gives CDR1 MNHEY, CDR2 SVGEGT. The CDR3 extends over 17 amino acids. Germline trimming cut 2 bases from V and 4 bases from J; bases unmatched to any gene: 10. Written as DNA, the CDR3 is TGTGCCAGCAGTTACCCCGGGACAGGGGAGTTCGGCACTGAAGCTTTCTTT. Translating it yields CASSYPGTGEFGTEAFF.

This clonotype was found a few times. The chain links TRBV24-1 to TRBJ2-5, with unresolved D. The CDR3 runs to 14 residues. V lost 7 bases to trimming and J lost 1 base, with 12 bases between them. Germline V gene sequence: CDR1 KGHDR, CDR2 SFDVKD. The CDR3 is CATSAAEAQETQYF. The DNA of the CDR3 is TGTGCCACCAGCGCCGCTGAGGCCCAAGAGACCCAGTACTTC.

In this sample, this clonotype turned up a few times. V is TRBV9 and J is TRBJ1-2; D ambiguous. Germline-derived CDR1 and CDR2 are SGDLS and YYNGEE. This CDR3 has 15 residues. V was cut by 4 bases and J by 4 bases, with 17 bases left in between. The DNA for the CDR3 is TGTGCCAGCAGCATAGGAGAAGGGAACTTCTATGGCTACACCTTC. Amino acids: CASSIGEGNFYGYTF.

Ten or more counts support this clonotype. J is TRBJ1-6 and V is TRBV28; TRBD1 matches 8 bases. The CDR3 loop spans 17 amino acids. The germline gives CDR1 MDHEN, CDR2 SYDVKM. V lost 6 bases and J lost 7; bases outside the gene matches: 14. Here the CDR3 reads CASRTTGTGGGNSPLHF. In DNA, the CDR3 is TGTGCCAGCAGGACCACCGGGACAGGCGGCGGGAATTCACCCCTCCACTTT.

The chain employs TRBV18 and TRBJ1-2; 8 bases are a match to TRBD1. Losses at the gene ends were 6 bases for V and 2 bases for J; bases not matched to a gene: 5. Germline V gives CDR1 KGHSH, CDR2 LQKENI. This CDR3 region has 14 residues. This chain's CDR3 is CASSTGTGNYGYTF. CDR3 sequence (DNA): TGTGCCAGCTCCACCGGGACAGGCAACTATGGCTACACCTTC. The entire variable domain, with the rest obtained from reference TRBV18 and TRBJ1-2, is as follows: NAGVMQNPRHLVRRRGQEARLRCSPMKGHSHVYWYRQLPEEGLKFMVYLQKENIIDESGMPKERFSAEFPKEGPSILRIQQVVRGDSAAYFCASSTGTGNYGYTFGSGTRLTVV.

The rearrangement uses TRBV7-8 and TRBJ1-1; D unclear. CDR1 is SGHVS and CDR2 is FQNEAQ in the germline V gene. Trimming cost V 1 base and J 8 bases, with 11 bases left between them. The CDR3 loop spans 13 amino acids. CDR3 region: CASSLDRDREAFF. The CDR3 nucleotides are TGTGCCAGCAGCTTAGACAGAGATCGGGAAGCTTTCTTT.

V usage is TRBV6-6 and J usage is TRBJ2-5; 9 positions match TRBD2. The ends lost 6 bases at V and 5 bases at J; junction bases unmatched: 10. CDR1 is MNHNY and CDR2 is SVGAGI in the germline V gene (reference sequence). This CDR3 region has 15 residues. The CDR3 DNA follows: TGTGCCAGCAGCCCAATAGCGGGGGCGGGGGAGACCCAGTACTTC. Its translation is CASSPIAGAGETQYF.

V is TRBV7-8 and J is TRBJ1-4; no definite D call. Germline CDR1 reads SGHVS; CDR2 reads FQNEAQ. V gave up 1 base and J gave up 0 bases, with 9 bases separating them. The CDR3 spans 16 residues. CDR3 region: CASSLGADPTNEKLFF. The DNA of the CDR3 is TGTGCCAGCAGCTTAGGGGCTGACCCAACTAATGAAAAACTGTTTTTT. The variable domain in full, with the rest retrieved from reference TRBV7-8 and TRBJ1-4, is GAGVSQSPRYKVAKRGQDVALRCDPISGHVSLFWYQQALGQGPEFLTYFQNEAQLDKSGLPSDRFFAERPEGSVSTLKIQRTQQEDSAVYLCASSLGADPTNEKLFFGSGTQLSVL.

This clonotype appeared a few times. The chain links TRBV4-2 to TRBJ1-4; unclear D gene. Germline V gene lookup returns CDR1 LGHNA and CDR2 YNFKEQ. The CDR3 loop spans 14 amino acids. V gave up 1 base and J gave up 6 bases, with 9 bases separating them. This CDR3 reads CASSQGTPDEKLFF. The CDR3 DNA is TGTGCCAGCAGCCAAGGAACCCCAGATGAAAAACTGTTTTTT.

In its sample, this clonotype was seen a few times. The chain links TRBV12-3 or TRBV12-4 to TRBJ1-6, with D possibly TRBD1 on 5 matching bases. V dropped 6 bases and J dropped 11 bases, with 17 bases sitting between them. This CDR3 spans 14 amino acids. CDR3 sequence (DNA): TGTGCCAGCAGGGTCGGGGGATCGTTGGCACCCCTCCACTTT. It is translated as CASRVGGSLAPLHF.

The table lists this clonotype with many counts. The gene calls are TRBV6-5 and TRBJ2-7; D is uncertain. V was clipped by 0 bases and J by 3 bases, with 12 bases between them. Germline V gene lookup returns CDR1 MNHEY and CDR2 SVGAGI. The CDR3 consists of 15 residues. The CDR3 region is CASSYSDGESYEQYF. CDR3 bases: TGTGCCAGCAGTTACTCGGACGGCGAAAGCTACGAGCAGTACTTC.

This clonotype was seen at least ten times. The genes are TRBV2 and TRBJ2-3; 7 bases match TRBD1. The CDR3 runs 15 residues. Unmatched junction bases numbered 5, after V lost 5 bases and J lost 0 bases. The germline gives CDR1 SNHLY, CDR2 FYNNEI. Here the CDR3 DNA reads TGTGCCAGCAGTCGACAGGGAACCAGCACAGATACGCAGTATTTT. This codes for CASSRQGTSTDTQYF. The full variable domain, in which reference TRBV2 and TRBJ2-3 provide the parts outside the CDR3, is EPEVTQTPSHQVTQMGQEVILRCVPISNHLYFYWYRQILGQKVEFLVSFYNNEISEKSEIFDDQFSVERPDGSNFTLKIRSTKLEDSAMYFCASSRQGTSTDTQYFGPGTRLTVL.

The gene calls are TRBV12-3 or TRBV12-4 and TRBJ1-6, with D possibly being TRBD1 (5 bases). V shed 3 bases and J shed 10 bases, with 13 bases lying between them. This CDR3 is 14 amino acids long. CDR3 coding DNA: TGTGCCAGCAGTTTCTGGACAAGGGGATCACCCCTCCACTTT. Encoded protein: CASSFWTRGSPLHF.

The table lists this clonotype with a few counts. The V gene is TRBV7-2, the J gene TRBJ2-3; 10 bases are a match to TRBD2. This CDR3 is 17 amino acids long. Germline V gene data show CDR1 as SGHTA and CDR2 as FQGNSA. With 2 bases clipped from V and 0 bases from J, the junction kept 5 bases outside the gene matches. This CDR3 reads CASSLRPSGGSTDTQYF. The CDR3 DNA is TGTGCCAGCAGCTTACGGCCTAGCGGGGGTAGCACAGATACGCAGTATTTT.

This clonotype was observed a single time. The CDR3: CASHRAQGYTF. The CDR3 DNA reads as TGTGCCAGTCACAGGGCACAGGGCTACACCTTC. The chain uses TRBV6-6 and TRBJ1-2, with D perhaps matching TRBD1 (6 bases). CDR1 and CDR2 (germline): MNHNY, SVGAGI (reference sequence). CDR3 length: 11 residues. Trimming pared 9 bases from V and 8 bases from J, leaving 13 bases between.

This clonotype has ten or more counts. The chain is built from TRBV7-6 and TRBJ1-1; TRBD1 aligns across 9 bases. The V segment lost 5 bases and the J segment 6 bases; nucleotides outside the gene matches: 10. The CDR3 extends over 15 amino acids. The V gene's germline CDR1 is SGHVS and CDR2 FNYEAQ. CDR3 residues: CASSPSTGQGAEAFF. The CDR3 region has the DNA TGTGCCAGCAGCCCGTCAACGGGACAGGGCGCTGAAGCTTTCTTT. Based on the CDR3 plus reference TRBV7-6 and TRBJ1-1, the full variable domain is GAGVSQSPRYKVTKRGQDVALRCDPISGHVSLYWYRQALGQGPEFLTYFNYEAQQDKSGLPNDRFSAERPEGSISTLTIQRTEQRDSAMYRCASSPSTGQGAEAFFGQGTRLTVV.